Reported below is one T cell receptor (beta chain). What it recognizes is unknown. With random hexamers, 0.5 to 1 ug RNA was reverse transcribed. TCRdb re-derived calls from the immunoSEQ multiplex PCR reads in MiXCR, one entry per CDR3 protein. The data hold under 550,000 distinct CDR3 sequences, with 75% to 90% observed a single time. TEMRA cells were enriched by FACS, while CD8+ and CD4+ T cells were obtained through a negative isolation that was performed magnetically. This entry is derived from a study of CD8 T cells in Susac syndrome. General study findings and limits: In its TCR sequencing and HLA analysis, the study acknowledged that the number of individuals was relatively small.

The CDR3 spans 15 residues. Germline assignment: CDR1 LNHNV and CDR2 YYDKDF (reference sequence). V trimming: 5 bases; J trimming: 2 bases; junction bases outside the gene matches: 3. This chain links TRBV15 with TRBJ2-7; 13 nucleotides align to TRBD2. Specimen: CD8+ T cells from PBMCs. The origin of this receptor is a human donor with multiple sclerosis. Written as DNA, the CDR3 is TGTGCCACCAGCCCCGGGACTAGCGGGACCTACGAGCAGTACTTC. As protein: CATSPGTSGTYEQYF.